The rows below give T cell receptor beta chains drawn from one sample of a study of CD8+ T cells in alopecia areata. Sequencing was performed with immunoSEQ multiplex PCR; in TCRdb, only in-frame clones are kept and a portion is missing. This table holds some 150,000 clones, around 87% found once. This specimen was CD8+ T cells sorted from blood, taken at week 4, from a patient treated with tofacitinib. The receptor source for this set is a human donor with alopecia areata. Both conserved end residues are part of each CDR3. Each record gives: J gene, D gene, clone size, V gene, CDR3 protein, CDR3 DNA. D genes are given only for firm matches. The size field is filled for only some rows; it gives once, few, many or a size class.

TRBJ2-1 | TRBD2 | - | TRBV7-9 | CATTIAGQYNEQFF | TGTGCCACAACTATAGCGGGACAATACAATGAGCAGTTCTTC
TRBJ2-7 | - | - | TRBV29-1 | CSVERQDDYEQYF | TGCAGCGTTGAACGACAGGATGACTACGAGCAGTACTTC
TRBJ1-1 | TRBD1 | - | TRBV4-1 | CASSQVGTVNTEAFF | TGCGCCAGCAGCCAAGTGGGGACAGTGAACACTGAAGCTTTCTTT
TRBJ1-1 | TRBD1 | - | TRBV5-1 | CASSLGTGANTEAFF | TGCGCCAGCAGCTTGGGGACAGGGGCGAACACTGAAGCTTTCTTT
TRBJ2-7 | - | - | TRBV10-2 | CASSEWGRNEQYF | TGCGCCAGCAGTGAGTGGGGGAGGAACGAGCAGTACTTC
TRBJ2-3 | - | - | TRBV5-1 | CASSLEGYHTDTQYF | TGCGCCAGCAGCTTAGAAGGGTACCACACAGATACGCAGTATTTT
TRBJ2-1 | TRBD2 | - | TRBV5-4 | CASSPGEGKGYNEQFF | TGTGCCAGCAGCCCGGGGGAGGGGAAGGGCTACAATGAGCAGTTCTTC
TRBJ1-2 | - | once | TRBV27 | CASSSYRDGYGYTF | TGTGCCAGCAGTTCGTACAGGGATGGCTATGGCTACACCTTC
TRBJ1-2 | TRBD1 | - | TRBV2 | CASSAQGVEVDTF | TGTGCCAGCAGTGCACAGGGGGTGGAGGTTGACACCTTC
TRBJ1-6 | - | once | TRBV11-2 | CASSLSKADPLHF | TGTGCCAGCAGCTTATCGAAGGCCGACCCCCTCCACTTT
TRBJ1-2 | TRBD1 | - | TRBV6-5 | CASSYSGGQGRDGYTF | TGTGCCAGCAGTTACTCCGGGGGACAGGGAAGGGATGGCTACACCTTC
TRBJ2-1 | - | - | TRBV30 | CAWSVRGLAFSTYNEQFF | TGTGCCTGGAGTGTACGAGGACTCGCCTTCTCGACCTACAATGAGCAGTTCTTC
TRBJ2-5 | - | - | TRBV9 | CASNAGPHKETQYF | TGTGCCAGCAATGCCGGACCTCACAAAGAGACCCAGTACTTC
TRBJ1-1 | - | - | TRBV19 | CASSAGSYTEAFF | TGTGCCAGTAGTGCAGGATCCTACACTGAAGCTTTCTTT